The following is a T cell receptor (beta chain) sequence with its context. What it binds is unknown. The data stem from a study of shared clonotypes between healthy human individuals. Regarding the study as a whole: What naive subsets generally showed was a larger estimated richness than memory subsets showed.

The CDR3 consists of 15 residues. Germline V gene data show CDR1 as MNHEY and CDR2 as SVGAGI. Trimming took off 2 bases at V and 0 bases at J, with 10 bases between the two ends. The data were produced by immunoSEQ multiplex PCR, yet TCRdb's version contains in-frame clones alone and is incomplete. The table lists millions of clones, 85% to 95% of them singletons, with 0.85% to 1.2% in the top ten. Naive-designated CD8 cells lacked CD45RO, were positively enriched for CCR7, and omitted terminally differentiated effector memory CD45RA+ cells. Each donor was a Caucasian adult residing in Nashville, Tennessee.

This chain uses TRBV6-5 with TRBJ2-5; no definite D call. The receptor's source is a young man in good health. The sample consisted of naive CD8+ T cells sorted from blood. CDR3 nucleotide sequence: TGTGCCAGCAGTTACGACGGCGAAAACCAAGAGACCCAGTACTTC. Encoded protein: CASSYDGENQETQYF.